Reported below is one TCR beta chain. One end of the junction fails to match germline, which may point to a read error. TCRdb reanalysed the PCR reads using MiXCR and keeps one entry per CDR3 protein. The sample holds around 470,000 distinct CDR3 sequences; less than 30% are singletons and the top ten take around 0.76%. The CDR3 extends over 16 amino acids. Germline CDR1 and CDR2: SEHNR and FQNEAQ (reference sequence). This record comes from a study of molecular identifiers for immune sequencing clone quantification. Study at large: In replicates, RNA from around 20,000 or 100,000 naive CD8 cells was divided five ways and four parts were sequenced.

The TCR originated in a human donor in good health. Some libraries in this study had Jurkat cell RNA spiked in. The sample was naive CD8+ T cells from blood, with Jurkat cell RNA spiked in. Subset noted: FACS-sorted CD8+CD4-CCR7+CD45RA+ naive T cells. The chain links TRBV7-9 to TRBJ2-7, with D possibly matching TRBD1 (6 bases). DNA for the CDR3: TGTGCCAGCAGCAGCTTCACCGGGACAATGTCCTTCGAGCAGTACTTC. As protein: CASSSFTGTMSFEQYF.